The 23 T cell receptor beta chains below all came from one sample that was sequenced in a study of OX40 agonist ivuxolimab in advanced cancers. Profiling relied on immunoSEQ multiplex PCR, and the TCRdb table lists in-frame clones only, not all of them. This sample has some 54,000 clones; roughly nine tenths occur once, and the top ten carry approximately 6.8%. Source: CD4+ or CD8+ T cells sorted from blood, taken in a trial of the OX40 agonist ivuxolimab. These receptors were obtained from an adult with an advanced solid tumor such as melanoma, head and neck, liver or kidney cancer.

The rearrangement joins TRBV11-1 to TRBJ1-1; TRBD1 aligns across 9 bases. The CDR3 is 14 residues long. Germline V lookup: CDR1 SGHAT, CDR2 FQDESV (reference sequence). J lost 7 bases, V lost 4 bases, and 7 bases had no gene match. The CDR3 DNA reads as TGTGCCAGCAGCTCGCCGGGACAGGGCGGTGAAGCTTTCTTT. Its protein is CASSSPGQGGEAFF.

The chain employs TRBV5-1 and TRBJ1-2, with D possibly being TRBD1 (5 bases). CDR1 is SGHRS, CDR2 YFSETQ, per germline. This CDR3 contains 13 residues. V lost 5 bases and J 7 bases, leaving 15 bases between the germline ends. The DNA for the CDR3 is TGCGCCAGCAGTAGTAGCCCGGGGGGTGGCTACACCTTC. Protein sequence: CASSSSPGGGYTF.

This chain connects TRBV30 to TRBJ1-6; maybe TRBD1 (6 bases). The CDR3 sequence is 16 residues long. Looked up from germline, CDR1 is GTSNPN and CDR2 is SVGIG (reference sequence). V lost 1 base and J lost 10, with 20 bases in between. The CDR3 loop reads CAWSAIQGLPRSPLHF. DNA for the CDR3: TGTGCCTGGAGTGCGATACAGGGTCTACCGAGGTCACCCCTCCACTTT. The whole variable domain, filled in from reference TRBV30 and TRBJ1-6, reads SQTIHQWPATLVQPVGSPLSLECTVEGTSNPNLYWYRQAAGRGLQLLFYSVGIGQISSEVPQNLSASRPQDRQFILSSKKLLLSDSGFYLCAWSAIQGLPRSPLHFGNGTRLTVT.

CDR3 sequence: CASSISFGVSYEQYF. CDR3 DNA sequence: TGTGCCAGTAGTATTTCCTTCGGGGTAAGCTACGAGCAGTACTTC. The chain is built from TRBV19 and TRBJ2-7; tentatively, D is TRBD2 (5 bases). There are 15 residues in the CDR3. Germline lookup yields CDR1 LNHDA and CDR2 SQIVND (reference sequence). The V and J ends lost 3 bases and 3 bases respectively, with 15 bases between them. Together with reference TRBV19 and TRBJ2-7, the CDR3 gives the full variable domain: DGGITQSPKYLFRKEGQNVTLSCEQNLNHDAMYWYRQDPGQGLRLIYYSQIVNDFQKGDIAEGYSVSREKKESFPLTVTSAQKNPTAFYLCASSISFGVSYEQYFGPGTRLTVT.

In DNA, the CDR3 is TGTGCCAGCAGCTTAACAGGGGGAGGGCAGCCCCAGCATTTT. Its translation is CASSLTGGGQPQHF. The chain is built from TRBV5-4 and TRBJ1-5; 8 bases are a match to TRBD1. The CDR3 covers 14 residues. The junction had 5 bases not matched to a gene; V was cut back by 2 bases and J by 7 bases. Germline V gene sequence: CDR1 SGHNT, CDR2 YYREEE (reference sequence).

This clone occurred once. The chain joins TRBV6-5 to TRBJ2-5; 7 nucleotides align to TRBD2. Per germline, CDR1 MNHEY and CDR2 SVGAGI. The CDR3 consists of 14 residues. Losses at the gene ends were 4 bases for V and 2 bases for J; bases not matched to a gene: 4. CDR3 region: CASSWGGRQETQYF. DNA for the CDR3: TGTGCCAGCAGTTGGGGGGGTAGGCAAGAGACCCAGTACTTC.

The chain recombines TRBV6-1 with TRBJ1-1; 7 bases are a match to TRBD1. V lost 4 bases to trimming and J lost 5 bases; unmatched junction nucleotides: 7. Germline CDR1 MNHNS, CDR2 SASEGT. The CDR3 is 14 residues long. The CDR3 DNA reads as TGTGCCAGCAGTGCAACCGGGACAGTAACTGAAGCTTTCTTT. It is translated as CASSATGTVTEAFF.

This sequence joins TRBV6-6 and TRBJ1-2, with 7 bases matching TRBD1. There are 14 residues in the CDR3. The trim removed 5 bases at V and 2 bases at J, leaving 5 bases unmatched. Looked up from germline, CDR1 is MNHNY and CDR2 is SVGAGI (reference sequence). This chain's CDR3 is CASSTVQGNYGYTF. CDR3 sequence (DNA): TGTGCCAGCAGTACCGTACAGGGGAACTATGGCTACACCTTC.

The V call is TRBV28, the J call TRBJ1-1; D gene uncertain. CDR1 MDHEN and CDR2 SYDVKM come from the germline V gene. This CDR3 is built from 14 residues. Deletions cut 5 bases from V and 4 bases from J, with 14 bases between. The CDR3 nucleotides are TGTGCCAGCAGTCCGCAAGACTTGGGCACTGAAGCTTTCTTT. Encoded protein: CASSPQDLGTEAFF.

This clone has only one observation. The V gene is TRBV18, the J gene TRBJ1-6; perhaps TRBD1 as D (6 bases). CDR3 size: 15 residues. Trimming pared 0 bases from V and 8 bases from J, leaving 11 bases between. Germline lookup yields CDR1 KGHSH and CDR2 LQKENI. CDR3 sequence reads: CASSPPGGRDSPLHF. CDR3 DNA: TGTGCCAGCTCACCACCGGGGGGCAGGGATTCACCCCTCCACTTT.

The gene calls are TRBV5-6 and TRBJ2-3, with no clear D. Trimming stripped 1 base from V and 5 bases from J, with 5 bases between. The germline V gene encodes CDR1 SGHDT and CDR2 YYEEEE. This CDR3 is built from 12 residues. This CDR3 reads CASSLLGDTQYF. The CDR3 DNA is TGTGCCAGCAGCTTGTTAGGAGATACGCAGTATTTT.

This clone was recorded only once. The genes are TRBV5-4 and TRBJ2-2; no firm D call. V was pared by 0 bases and J by 5 bases, with 11 bases between. The CDR3 is 15 amino acids. The germline V gene has CDR1 SGHNT and CDR2 YYREEE (reference sequence). The CDR3 coding sequence is TGTGCCAGCAGCTTGGAACAAGTAGGAACCGGGGAGCTGTTTTTT. This sequence encodes CASSLEQVGTGELFF.

This chain uses TRBV5-4 with TRBJ1-1; D gene unclear. CDR1 is SGHNT, CDR2 YYREEE, per germline (reference sequence). The ends were cut back, 3 bases at V and 7 bases at J, with 7 bases in the middle. The CDR3 is made up of 11 amino acids. The CDR3 nucleotides read TGTGCCAGCAGCTCGGACGGTGAAGCTTTCTTT. Its protein is CASSSDGEAFF.

The chain combines TRBV6-5 with TRBJ1-1; D might be TRBD1 (6 bases). The CDR3 runs 13 residues. Germline V lookup: CDR1 MNHEY, CDR2 SVGAGI. Trimming cost V 0 bases and J 11 bases, with 13 bases left between them. The CDR3 DNA reads TGTGCCAGCAGTTACTCGAGTGGGGGGCTTGCTTTCTTT. It specifies CASSYSSGGLAFF.

The chain is built from TRBV9 and TRBJ2-7; 11 nucleotides line up with TRBD1. This CDR3 comprises 14 residues. With V trimmed by 7 bases and J by 3 bases, 6 bases remained unmatched. Germline V gene lookup returns CDR1 SGDLS and CDR2 YYNGEE. The CDR3 DNA reads TGTGCCAGCGGGCGGGGGACAGGGGGCTACGAGCAGTACTTC. Protein: CASGRGTGGYEQYF. Drawing the rest from reference TRBV9 and TRBJ2-7, the complete variable domain is DSGVTQTPKHLITATGQRVTLRCSPRSGDLSVYWYQQSLDQGLQFLIQYYNGEERAKGNILERFSAQQFPDLHSELNLSSLELGDSALYFCASGRGTGGYEQYFGPGTRLTVT.

The V and J genes are TRBV6-5 and TRBJ2-7; 9 bases are shared with TRBD2. J lost 3 bases, V lost 6 bases, and 6 bases had no gene match. This CDR3 is built from 14 residues. The V gene's germline CDR1 is MNHEY and CDR2 SVGAGI. In DNA, the CDR3 is TGTGCCAGCAGAACTCCTAGCGGGGACTACGAGCAGTACTTC. It specifies CASRTPSGDYEQYF.

The rearrangement uses TRBV5-6 and TRBJ2-4; TRBD1 matches at 7 bases. The V gene end was trimmed by 0 bases and the J gene end by 0 bases; junction bases not matched to a gene: 12. This CDR3 has 19 amino acids. Germline CDR1 reads SGHDT; CDR2 reads YYEEEE. The CDR3 DNA follows: TGTGCCAGCAGCTTGGAACAGGGGACAACGATTTTAGCCAAAAACATTCAGTACTTC. This encodes CASSLEQGTTILAKNIQYF.

This chain links TRBV6-5 with TRBJ1-2, with 9 nucleotides matching TRBD1. V was pared by 6 bases and J by 8 bases, with 4 bases of the junction left unmatched. Germline V gene lookup returns CDR1 MNHEY and CDR2 SVGAGI. The length of the CDR3 is 12 residues. CDR3 sequence: CASRGTGKGYTF. DNA of the CDR3: TGTGCCAGCAGAGGGACAGGGAAAGGCTACACCTTC.

The chain couples TRBV5-1 to TRBJ1-5, with 10 bases identical to TRBD1. The CDR3 length is 17 residues. V shed 0 bases, J shed 4 bases, and the junction held 7 bases outside the gene matches. The germline gives CDR1 SGHRS, CDR2 YFSETQ. The chain's CDR3 is CASSLVGTGDGNQPQHF. The CDR3, as DNA: TGCGCCAGCAGCTTGGTTGGGACAGGGGACGGGAATCAGCCCCAGCATTTT. The full variable domain, completed using reference TRBV5-1 and TRBJ1-5, is KAGVTQTPRYLIKTRGQQVTLSCSPISGHRSVSWYQQTPGQGLQFLFEYFSETQRNKGNFPGRFSGRQFSNSRSEMNVSTLELGDSALYLCASSLVGTGDGNQPQHFGDGTRLSIL.

This chain joins TRBV6-5 and TRBJ1-1; D is unresolved. Trimming stripped 7 bases from V and 5 bases from J, with 20 bases between. The CDR3 runs to 15 residues. The germline gives CDR1 MNHEY, CDR2 SVGAGI. CDR3 amino acids: CASTPRSRPRTEAFF. The CDR3 DNA reads TGTGCCAGCACCCCAAGGAGTCGCCCTCGTACTGAAGCTTTCTTT.

The chain employs TRBV6-4 and TRBJ1-5, with a tentative D call TRBD1 (6 bases). The V gene's germline CDR1 is MRHNA and CDR2 SNTAGT. V lost 6 bases, J lost 8 bases, and 26 bases lay in between. The CDR3 totals 17 residues. The CDR3 DNA is TGTGCCAGCAGCAAAAGATCACCCCGAAGGGGGTCGAAGCCCCAGCATTTT. This codes for CASSKRSPRRGSKPQHF.

This chain joins TRBV7-9 and TRBJ2-3, with D possibly matching TRBD1 (5 bases). V lost 5 bases and J lost 2, with 11 bases in between. Per germline, CDR1 SEHNR and CDR2 FQNEAQ (reference sequence). The CDR3 has 14 amino acids. The CDR3 bases are TGTGCCAGCAGCCTGGGGCCGAACACAGATACGCAGTATTTT. Translating it yields CASSLGPNTDTQYF.

The chain recombines TRBV14 with TRBJ2-3; D gene unclear. Trimming pared 2 bases from V and 6 bases from J, leaving 9 bases between. CDR1 is SGHDN, CDR2 FVKESK, per germline. CDR3 length: 13 residues. CDR3 nucleotides: TGTGCCAGCAGCCAAAATACCGGGGATACGCAGTATTTT. Protein product: CASSQNTGDTQYF.